This T cell receptor (beta chain) was recorded in a study of cytomegalovirus exposure and HLA in healthy donors. The table came from immunoSEQ multiplex PCR; TCRdb's copy has only in-frame clones and leaves some out. The sample lists around 240,000 clones, nearly 90% seen once, with under 0.4% in the top ten. This clone has more than one count but fewer than ten. Trimming shortened V by 6 bases and J by 8 bases, and 16 bases separated the two germline ends. The CDR3 is 13 amino acids. Germline assignment: CDR1 SNHLY and CDR2 FYNNEI. Specimen: PBMCs. This chain uses TRBV2 with TRBJ1-2; D ambiguous. The receptor was isolated from a woman between 18 and 30 years old in good health and CMV-seronegative. CDR3: CASRQTRDPGYTF. The DNA of the CDR3 is TGTGCCAGCAGGCAGACACGAGATCCGGGCTACACCTTC.